This T cell receptor beta chain was captured by sequencing in a study of cytotoxic CD8 clonotypes in ibrutinib-treated CLL. The overall study: Approximately 25 partial and 2 complete responses; at median around 71 months, 14 remitted, about twelve progressed.

Genomic DNA (about 2 micrograms) was obtained from cryopreserved PBMCs for construction of TCR beta libraries. Assay: immunoSEQ multiplex PCR; the TCRdb copy retains only in-frame clones and omits some. The profile covers approximately 45,000 clones, with 60% to 80% appearing a single time and 9.5% to 15% taken by the ten largest. The CDR3 is made up of 17 amino acids. The V and J ends lost 5 bases and 0 bases respectively, with 19 bases between them. CDR1 SEHNR and CDR2 FQNEAQ come from the germline V gene (reference sequence). The receptor was isolated from a human donor with chronic lymphocytic leukemia. The sample in question was PBMCs, obtained after 12 months of ibrutinib treatment. The genes are TRBV7-9 and TRBJ1-2; D is unclear. The CDR3: CASSASWEKRANYGYTF. DNA for the CDR3: TGTGCCAGCAGCGCTTCATGGGAGAAGAGGGCTAACTATGGCTACACCTTC.